The text below deals with one T cell receptor (beta chain). What was sequenced were expressed TCRB transcripts, since all of the isolated RNA had been reverse transcribed. Sequencing used immunoSEQ multiplex PCR; TCRdb keeps in-frame clones, though not all of them. Among 350,000 to 450,000 clones listed, more than 11% were seen once. These data are taken from a study of beta chain features in type 1 diabetes. Study in general: Analysis included 100 million to 140 million sorted cells drawn from all samples.

This TCR was recovered from a man aged 25 to 45 in good health. Input material: naive CD4+ T cells from blood.

The CDR3 protein is CAWWTSGRTQYF. DNA for the CDR3: TGTGCCTGGTGGACTAGCGGTCGTACGCAGTATTTT. The chain recombines TRBV30 with TRBJ2-3; 10 bases are shared with TRBD2. V gave up 5 bases and J gave up 8 bases; unmatched junction bases: 4. The length of the CDR3 is 12 residues. The germline CDR1 and CDR2 sequences are GTSNPN and SVGIG (reference sequence).